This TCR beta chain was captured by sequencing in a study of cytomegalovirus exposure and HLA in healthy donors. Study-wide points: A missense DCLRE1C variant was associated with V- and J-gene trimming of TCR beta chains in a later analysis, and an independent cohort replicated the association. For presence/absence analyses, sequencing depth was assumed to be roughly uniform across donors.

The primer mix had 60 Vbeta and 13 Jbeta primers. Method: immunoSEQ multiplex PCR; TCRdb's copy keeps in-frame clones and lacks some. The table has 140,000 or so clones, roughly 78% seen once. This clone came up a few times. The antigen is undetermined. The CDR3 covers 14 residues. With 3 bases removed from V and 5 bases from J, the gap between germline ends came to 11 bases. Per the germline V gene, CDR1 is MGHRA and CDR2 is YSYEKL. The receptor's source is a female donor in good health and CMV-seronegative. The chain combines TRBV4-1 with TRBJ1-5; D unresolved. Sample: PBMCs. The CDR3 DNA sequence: TGCGCCAGCAGCCAGGTGTTGGGCCATCAGCCCCAGCATTTT. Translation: CASSQVLGHQPQHF.